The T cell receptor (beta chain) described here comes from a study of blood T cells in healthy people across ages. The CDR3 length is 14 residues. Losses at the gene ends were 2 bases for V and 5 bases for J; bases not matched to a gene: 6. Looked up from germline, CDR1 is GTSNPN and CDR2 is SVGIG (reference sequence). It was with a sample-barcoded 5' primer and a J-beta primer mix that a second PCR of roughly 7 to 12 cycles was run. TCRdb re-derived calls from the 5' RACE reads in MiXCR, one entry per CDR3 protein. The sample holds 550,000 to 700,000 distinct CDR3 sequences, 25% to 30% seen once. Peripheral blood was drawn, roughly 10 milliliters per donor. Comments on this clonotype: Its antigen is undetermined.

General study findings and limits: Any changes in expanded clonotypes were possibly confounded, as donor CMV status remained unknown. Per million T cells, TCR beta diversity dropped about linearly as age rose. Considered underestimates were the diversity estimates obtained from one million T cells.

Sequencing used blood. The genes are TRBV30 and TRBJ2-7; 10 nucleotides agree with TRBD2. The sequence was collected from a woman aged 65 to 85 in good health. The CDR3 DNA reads TGTGCCTGGAGTAACAGCGGGGGGGCCCACGAGCAGTACTTC. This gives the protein CAWSNSGGAHEQYF.